The subject of this entry is one TCR beta chain. Its antigen is unidentified. Germline CDR1 reads SEHNR; CDR2 reads FQNEAQ (reference sequence). V was cut by 5 bases and J by 5 bases, with 18 bases left in between. This CDR3 has 15 residues. The data belong to a study of early T cells in non-severe SARS-CoV-2 infection. Study background: Sequencing of bulk RNA from unsorted whole blood was done, without chain pairing. Findings of the study overall: Anti-spike CD8 responses were favored by VDJdb matching, which missed private and CD4 specificities.

Each single cDNA molecule received a unique molecular identifier. MiXCR, run by TCRdb on the 5' RACE reads, gives a single entry per CDR3 protein. The repertoire consists of tens of thousands of distinct CDR3 sequences, with 12% occurring once and the leading ten covering about 2.4%. The sample here was whole blood, taken at baseline. V gene TRBV7-9 combines with J gene TRBJ1-1; no reliable D call. This TCR derives from an adult who was a healthcare worker with PCR-confirmed SARS-CoV-2 infection or an uninfected control (not recorded which). The DNA of the CDR3 is TGTGCCAGCAGCCCGGACTCAATTTCTTTGACTGAAGCTTTCTTT. It specifies CASSPDSISLTEAFF.